Here is one T cell receptor beta chain with its context. No antigen is known for it. This CDR3 is built from 14 residues. Trimming stripped 1 base from V and 1 base from J, with 7 bases between. The germline V gene has CDR1 LGHNA and CDR2 YSLEER. This sample was taken from a study of T cell responses to AZD1222 COVID-19 vaccine. General observations from the study: Repertoire collection took place solely once the T cell response had peaked. Epitopes outside B.1.351 and B.1.1.7 mutated regions reportedly drew nearly half of spike TCRs. The donor group comprised mostly white British people and more females; the analysis possibly underestimated clonal diversity. Baseline seropositives among AZD1222 recipients totaled only six or seven.

Only in-frame clones appear in the TCRdb table, and some are missing; sequencing was by immunoSEQ multiplex PCR. The sample contains approximately 130,000 clones, over 85% of which appear only once. The chain recombines TRBV4-3 with TRBJ1-1; D is undetermined. This receptor was identified in an adult in good health. The sequences come from peripheral blood, collected on day 0 of AZD1222 vaccination. The CDR3 sequence: CASSQGRKNTEAFF. In DNA, the CDR3 is TGCGCCAGCAGCCAAGGGAGGAAGAACACTGAAGCTTTCTTT.